This T cell receptor beta chain was recovered during a study of cytomegalovirus exposure and HLA in healthy donors. Study as a whole: The 120 validation repertoires and the roughly 690 first-cohort repertoires shared a platform, a later analysis reported. Study-wide results and caveats: Subsequent analysis revealed that first-cohort TCR clusters tended to co-occur in the 120 or so validation repertoires.

The table lists this clone with a few counts. Antigen: not known. The germline gives CDR1 SNHLY, CDR2 FYNNEI. The V segment lost 6 bases and the J segment 7 bases; nucleotides outside the gene matches: 4. The CDR3 loop spans 12 amino acids. TCRdb's table, derived via immunoSEQ multiplex PCR, lists solely in-frame clones and lacks some. The sample holds some 170,000 clones; 86% are singletons and the top ten take roughly 3%. Sample: PBMCs. The J gene is TRBJ1-2, the V gene TRBV2; TRBD1 aligns across 8 bases. The clonotype was recovered from a man aged 18 to 35 in good health and CMV-seropositive. The CDR3 is CASRLTGVGYTF. Written as DNA, the CDR3 is TGTGCCAGCAGGCTGACAGGGGTTGGCTACACCTTC. Together with reference TRBV2 and TRBJ1-2, the CDR3 gives the full variable domain: EPEVTQTPSHQVTQMGQEVILRCVPISNHLYFYWYRQILGQKVEFLVSFYNNEISEKSEIFDDQFSVERPDGSNFTLKIRSTKLEDSAMYFCASRLTGVGYTFGSGTRLTVV.